The rows below give T cell receptor beta chains drawn from one sample of a study of cytomegalovirus exposure and HLA in healthy donors. Profiling relied on immunoSEQ multiplex PCR, and the TCRdb table lists in-frame clones only, not all of them. Of 100,000 to 130,000 clones detected, 77% appear once; the ten largest clones hold more than 4%. Sequencing was done on a sample of PBMCs. The source is a male donor in good health and CMV-seronegative. Both conserved end residues are part of each CDR3. The order of the fields is D gene, V gene, clone size, J gene, CDR3 DNA, CDR3 protein. A D gene is named only where the DNA matches it firmly. Where a row states a size, it is once, few, many or the class of an expanded clone; other rows omit it.

d_call: NA
v_call: TRBV28
clone_size: NA
j_call: TRBJ2-7
cdr3_nt: TGTGCCAGTAGGACGACAGCCTCGGAGCAGTACTTC
cdr3_aa: CASRTTASEQYF

d_call: TRBD2
v_call: TRBV4-1
clone_size: once
j_call: TRBJ2-7
cdr3_nt: TGCGCCAGCAGCCTAGCAAATAGCGGGAGGGCCCCCTACGAGCAGTACTTC
cdr3_aa: CASSLANSGRAPYEQYF

d_call: TRBD2
v_call: TRBV6-5
clone_size: NA
j_call: TRBJ2-1
cdr3_nt: TGTGCCAGCAGTTACTCCCTAGCGGGAGGGGGAAATGAGCAGTTCTTC
cdr3_aa: CASSYSLAGGGNEQFF

d_call: NA
v_call: TRBV27
clone_size: NA
j_call: TRBJ2-7
cdr3_nt: TGTGCCAGCCAAGGGGAAAGGAGCTCCTACGAGCAGTACTTC
cdr3_aa: CASQGERSSYEQYF

d_call: TRBD1
v_call: TRBV29-1
clone_size: NA
j_call: TRBJ2-5
cdr3_nt: TGCAGCGTTGATGGAACAGGGGGAGGTCTACAGACCCAGTACTTC
cdr3_aa: CSVDGTGGGLQTQYF

d_call: NA
v_call: TRBV27
clone_size: once
j_call: TRBJ2-3
cdr3_nt: TGTGCCAGCAGTCCTCGGAGGGTACCCACAGATACGCAGTATTTT
cdr3_aa: CASSPRRVPTDTQYF

d_call: TRBD2
v_call: TRBV30
clone_size: NA
j_call: TRBJ2-7
cdr3_nt: TGTGCCTGGGCAAGGGGACTAGCGGGACCCTACTACGAGCAGTACTTC
cdr3_aa: CAWARGLAGPYYEQYF

d_call: TRBD2
v_call: TRBV27
clone_size: NA
j_call: TRBJ2-3
cdr3_nt: TGTGCCAGCAGTCGAAGAGGGACTAGCGGCCGGGTAGATACGCAGTATTTT
cdr3_aa: CASSRRGTSGRVDTQYF

d_call: NA
v_call: TRBV5-1
clone_size: NA
j_call: TRBJ1-3
cdr3_nt: TGCGCCAGCAGCCCAAGCCAGCGGGCGAGCTCTGGAAACACCATATATTTT
cdr3_aa: CASSPSQRASSGNTIYF

d_call: NA
v_call: TRBV7-2
clone_size: NA
j_call: TRBJ2-1
cdr3_nt: TGTGCCAGCAGCTTAGGGGGAGGGGGCAATGAGCAGTTCTTC
cdr3_aa: CASSLGGGGNEQFF

d_call: TRBD2
v_call: TRBV28
clone_size: NA
j_call: TRBJ2-5
cdr3_nt: TGTGCCAGCAGACCGCCGGGACTACCTTTAGCGGAGACCCAGTACTTC
cdr3_aa: CASRPPGLPLAETQYF

d_call: NA
v_call: TRBV11-2
clone_size: NA
j_call: TRBJ1-4
cdr3_nt: TGTGCCAGCAGCTTCGAACCTTACGGGGAAAAACTGTTTTTT
cdr3_aa: CASSFEPYGEKLFF

d_call: TRBD1
v_call: TRBV29-1
clone_size: NA
j_call: TRBJ2-7
cdr3_nt: TGCAGCGTTGTGGGGACAGAGAGTACCTACGAGCAGTACTTC
cdr3_aa: CSVVGTESTYEQYF

d_call: TRBD1
v_call: TRBV7-6
clone_size: NA
j_call: TRBJ1-6
cdr3_nt: TGTGCCAGCAGCCTCCGGACAGGGGGAATTTCACCCCTCCACTTT
cdr3_aa: CASSLRTGGISPLHF

d_call: NA
v_call: TRBV10-3
clone_size: few
j_call: TRBJ2-7
cdr3_nt: TGTGCCATGGGCCGGCCTAACAAGTACGAGCAGTACTTC
cdr3_aa: CAMGRPNKYEQYF

d_call: TRBD2
v_call: TRBV29-1
clone_size: NA
j_call: TRBJ2-5
cdr3_nt: TGCAGCGTTTCGAAGAGAAGGCAGGGTGAGGGGCGGGGGGAGACCCAGTACTTC
cdr3_aa: CSVSKRRQGEGRGETQYF

d_call: NA
v_call: TRBV29-1
clone_size: NA
j_call: TRBJ2-7
cdr3_nt: TGCAGCGTTGGTATCGCAGTCCACGAGCAGTACTTC
cdr3_aa: CSVGIAVHEQYF

d_call: TRBD2
v_call: TRBV28
clone_size: once
j_call: TRBJ2-2
cdr3_nt: TGTGCCAGCAGTGCCCCGGGAGGGCCGGGGTTCGGGGAGCTGTTTTTT
cdr3_aa: CASSAPGGPGFGELFF

d_call: NA
v_call: TRBV2
clone_size: few
j_call: TRBJ2-5
cdr3_nt: TGTGCCAGCGGACTGTTTCAAGAGACCCAGTACTTC
cdr3_aa: CASGLFQETQYF

d_call: TRBD1
v_call: TRBV7-2
clone_size: NA
j_call: TRBJ1-3
cdr3_nt: TGTGCCAGCAGCCCCAGGACAGGGGGAAACACCATATATTTT
cdr3_aa: CASSPRTGGNTIYF

d_call: NA
v_call: TRBV2
clone_size: few
j_call: TRBJ2-3
cdr3_nt: TGTGCCAGCGCGTTGACAGATACGCAGTATTTT
cdr3_aa: CASALTDTQYF

d_call: NA
v_call: TRBV7-2
clone_size: NA
j_call: TRBJ2-3
cdr3_nt: TGTGCCAGCAGCTTAGTTACGGTGGATACGCAGTATTTT
cdr3_aa: CASSLVTVDTQYF

d_call: TRBD1
v_call: TRBV7-2
clone_size: few
j_call: TRBJ1-2
cdr3_nt: TGTGCCAGCAGCCGTAGCCCAGGGGGCACTAACTATGGCTACACCTTC
cdr3_aa: CASSRSPGGTNYGYTF

d_call: TRBD1
v_call: TRBV11-2
clone_size: few
j_call: TRBJ1-2
cdr3_nt: TGTGCCAGCAGCTTAGAAGAGGGGGCAAACTATGGCTACACCTTC
cdr3_aa: CASSLEEGANYGYTF

d_call: NA
v_call: TRBV18
clone_size: NA
j_call: TRBJ1-3
cdr3_nt: TGTGCCAGCTCACCCCGGGGGAGCTCTGGAAACACCATATATTTT
cdr3_aa: CASSPRGSSGNTIYF

d_call: TRBD2
v_call: TRBV30
clone_size: NA
j_call: TRBJ2-3
cdr3_nt: TGTGCCTGGAGTGGGACTAGCGGGAGAGGCGATACGCAGTATTTT
cdr3_aa: CAWSGTSGRGDTQYF

d_call: TRBD1
v_call: TRBV18
clone_size: NA
j_call: TRBJ2-7
cdr3_nt: TGTGCCAGCTCACCTGGGACAGGCCGACTCTACGAGCAGTACTTC
cdr3_aa: CASSPGTGRLYEQYF

d_call: TRBD1
v_call: TRBV7-9
clone_size: few
j_call: TRBJ1-5
cdr3_nt: TGTGCCAGCAGCCGAGGGACAGGAGCATTTAATCAGCCCCAGCATTTT
cdr3_aa: CASSRGTGAFNQPQHF

d_call: NA
v_call: TRBV29-1
clone_size: NA
j_call: TRBJ2-3
cdr3_nt: TGCAGCGCCAGATTTCCGGGAACTAGCACAGATACGCAGTATTTT
cdr3_aa: CSARFPGTSTDTQYF

d_call: TRBD2
v_call: TRBV2
clone_size: few
j_call: TRBJ2-7
cdr3_nt: TGTGCCAGCATCGGGACTAGCGACTCCTACGAGCAGTACTTC
cdr3_aa: CASIGTSDSYEQYF

d_call: NA
v_call: TRBV7-9
clone_size: NA
j_call: TRBJ2-2
cdr3_nt: TGTGCCAGCAGCTTCGGAGGGACCGGGGAGCTGTTTTTT
cdr3_aa: CASSFGGTGELFF

d_call: NA
v_call: TRBV5-1
clone_size: few
j_call: TRBJ2-7
cdr3_nt: TGCGCCAGCAGCTTGGCCGGGGGTTCAGCCTACGAGCAGTACTTC
cdr3_aa: CASSLAGGSAYEQYF

d_call: TRBD1
v_call: TRBV10-3
clone_size: few
j_call: TRBJ2-3
cdr3_nt: TGTGCCATCAGGCCGACAGGGAAAGGCACAGATACGCAGTATTTT
cdr3_aa: CAIRPTGKGTDTQYF

d_call: NA
v_call: TRBV7-2
clone_size: NA
j_call: TRBJ2-5
cdr3_nt: TGTGCCAGCAGCCCACGTGCGGCAGGGAAAGAGACCCAGTACTTC
cdr3_aa: CASSPRAAGKETQYF

d_call: NA
v_call: TRBV14
clone_size: NA
j_call: TRBJ1-4
cdr3_nt: TGTGCCAGCAGCCAAGTTCTACGGCAGGGGAGTGAAAAACTGTTTTTT
cdr3_aa: CASSQVLRQGSEKLFF

d_call: NA
v_call: TRBV27
clone_size: NA
j_call: TRBJ2-7
cdr3_nt: TGTGCCAGCAGTTCACAGGTGGGCGACGAGCAGTACTTC
cdr3_aa: CASSSQVGDEQYF

d_call: NA
v_call: TRBV28
clone_size: NA
j_call: TRBJ1-1
cdr3_nt: TGTGCCAGCCGGGGTATCTCTGAAGCTTTCTTT
cdr3_aa: CASRGISEAFF

d_call: NA
v_call: TRBV30
clone_size: NA
j_call: TRBJ2-7
cdr3_nt: TGTGCCTGGAGCTGGGGAGGGGGCTACGAGCAGTACTTC
cdr3_aa: CAWSWGGGYEQYF

d_call: NA
v_call: TRBV5-1
clone_size: few
j_call: TRBJ1-3
cdr3_nt: TGCGCCAGCAGCCTAGGGACTGGTGGAAACACCATATATTTT
cdr3_aa: CASSLGTGGNTIYF

d_call: TRBD1
v_call: TRBV15
clone_size: NA
j_call: TRBJ1-6
cdr3_nt: TGTGCCACCAGCAGACCCCAGGGGGATTCACCCCTCCACTTT
cdr3_aa: CATSRPQGDSPLHF

d_call: TRBD2
v_call: TRBV30
clone_size: NA
j_call: TRBJ2-1
cdr3_nt: TGTGCCTGGACTACTAGCGTCGGGAGACCTGGGGATGAGCAGTTCTTC
cdr3_aa: CAWTTSVGRPGDEQFF

d_call: NA
v_call: TRBV30
clone_size: NA
j_call: TRBJ2-7
cdr3_nt: TGTGCCTGGAGCCGCGCTGATTGGGAGCAGTACTTC
cdr3_aa: CAWSRADWEQYF

d_call: TRBD2
v_call: TRBV7-6
clone_size: NA
j_call: TRBJ2-3
cdr3_nt: TGTGCCAGCAGCTTAGTACTAGCGGGAGGGAGGAACACAGATACGCAGTATTTT
cdr3_aa: CASSLVLAGGRNTDTQYF

d_call: NA
v_call: TRBV2
clone_size: NA
j_call: TRBJ1-5
cdr3_nt: TGTGCCAGCACCGAACGGGTGAGGCAGCCCCAGCATTTT
cdr3_aa: CASTERVRQPQHF

d_call: NA
v_call: TRBV30
clone_size: NA
j_call: TRBJ1-2
cdr3_nt: TGTGCCTCGGACAGCTATGGCTACACCTTC
cdr3_aa: CASDSYGYTF

d_call: NA
v_call: TRBV28
clone_size: NA
j_call: TRBJ2-7
cdr3_nt: TGTGCCAGCAGTTTCCGCCTATCGGCGGGCGAGCAGTACTTC
cdr3_aa: CASSFRLSAGEQYF

d_call: TRBD1
v_call: TRBV6-5
clone_size: NA
j_call: TRBJ2-1
cdr3_nt: TGTGCCACGTCCGAAAATGGACAGGTCTACAATGAGCAGTTCTTC
cdr3_aa: CATSENGQVYNEQFF

d_call: NA
v_call: TRBV4-1
clone_size: NA
j_call: TRBJ1-2
cdr3_nt: TGCGCCAGCAGCCAAGTTGAGGGAACAAACTATGGCTACACCTTC
cdr3_aa: CASSQVEGTNYGYTF

d_call: TRBD2
v_call: TRBV2
clone_size: NA
j_call: TRBJ2-7
cdr3_nt: TGTGCCAGCAGATCGGGACTAGCGATGGACGAGCAGTACTTC
cdr3_aa: CASRSGLAMDEQYF

d_call: NA
v_call: TRBV2
clone_size: few
j_call: TRBJ1-2
cdr3_nt: TGTGCCAGCAGTGAAAGTAACGGCTATGGCTACACCTTC
cdr3_aa: CASSESNGYGYTF